A selection of T cell receptor beta chains follows, all from one sample in a study of cytomegalovirus exposure and HLA in healthy donors. Only in-frame clones appear in the TCRdb table, and some are missing; sequencing was by immunoSEQ multiplex PCR. The sample lists 75,000 to 95,000 clones, more than 70% occurring once. Material for sequencing was PBMCs. These receptors were taken from a male donor in good health and CMV-seropositive. Both conserved end residues are part of each CDR3. Each record gives: V gene, clone size, D gene, J gene, CDR3 DNA, CDR3 protein. A D gene is named only where the DNA matches it firmly. The size of a clone is reported for some rows only, either as once, few or many, or as a class for expanded clones.

TRBV7-9	once	TRBD1	TRBJ2-2	TGTGCCAGCAGCTCCGACAGGGCCACCGGGGAGCTGTTTTTT	CASSSDRATGELFF
TRBV5-8	few	NA	TRBJ1-3	TGTGCCAGCAGCCTCTGGACAGTCCCTGGAAACACCATATATTTT	CASSLWTVPGNTIYF
TRBV7-2	NA	TRBD2	TRBJ2-7	TGTGCCAGCAGCGGGATTAGCGGGGGGGCTTCCGAGCAGTACTTC	CASSGISGGASEQYF
TRBV7-9	NA	TRBD1	TRBJ1-2	TGTGCCAGCAGTTCACGAGCCGGGACAGGGGGTTATGGCTACACCTTC	CASSSRAGTGGYGYTF
TRBV1	few	NA	TRBJ2-2	TGCACCAGCAGCCTGCCCTCACTAGCGGGGGCCGCGAACACCGGGGAGCTGTTTTTT	CTSSLPSLAGAANTGELFF
TRBV10-1	many	NA	TRBJ1-5	TGCGCCAGCAATAGGACACAGAATCAGCCCCAGCATTTT	CASNRTQNQPQHF
TRBV6-1	NA	TRBD2	TRBJ2-7	TGTGCCAGCACGGGAGGGGGGCGGAAGCAGTACTTC	CASTGGGRKQYF
TRBV5-6	NA	NA	TRBJ1-1	TGTGCCAGCAGCCACCTAGACGGAGATACAATGAACACTGAAGCTTTCTTT	CASSHLDGDTMNTEAFF
TRBV11-2	NA	NA	TRBJ2-7	TGTGCCAGCAGCTTTCAAGTAGCCCGCTACGAGCAGTACTTC	CASSFQVARYEQYF
TRBV6-1	once	NA	TRBJ1-1	TGTGCCAGCAGTGAAGATGCGGGGGCAGACACTGAAGCTTTCTTT	CASSEDAGADTEAFF
TRBV29-1	NA	NA	TRBJ1-2	TGCAGCGTGGACATGGGTAGGGGAGGCTACACCTTC	CSVDMGRGGYTF
TRBV28	NA	NA	TRBJ1-2	TGTGCCAGCAGTTCGTCGGGTAGTGGAGAATACACCTTC	CASSSSGSGEYTF
TRBV5-1	NA	NA	TRBJ2-3	TGCGCCAGCAGCTTGGGGCCAGAGCGAAACACAGATACGCAGTATTTT	CASSLGPERNTDTQYF
TRBV27	NA	TRBD2	TRBJ2-1	TGTGCCAGCAGTCCTAGCGGGAGGGCCAGGGATGAGCAGTTCTTC	CASSPSGRARDEQFF
TRBV5-8	NA	NA	TRBJ1-2	TGTGCCAGCAGATCGTTAGGCTACACCTTC	CASRSLGYTF
TRBV4-1	NA	TRBD1	TRBJ1-2	TGCGCCAGCAGCCAACTACCTGGTCTAGGACAGGGAGCCCTCTATGGCTACACCTTC	CASSQLPGLGQGALYGYTF
TRBV5-4	NA	NA	TRBJ2-2	TGTGCCAGCAGCTCCCAGGGGACGGGGTCCGGGGAGCTGTTTTTT	CASSSQGTGSGELFF
TRBV6-5	NA	NA	TRBJ2-2	TGTGCCAGCAGCAGAGGCGAGAACAGGGAGCTGTTTTTT	CASSRGENRELFF
TRBV5-4	once	TRBD2	TRBJ2-1	TGTGCCAGCAGCCCCGCGGCCGGGACTAGCGTTACATGGGCCTACAATGAGCAGTTCTTC	CASSPAAGTSVTWAYNEQFF
TRBV5-6	NA	NA	TRBJ1-1	TGTGCCAGCAGCAAGAAGGACAGAGAGAACACTGAAGCTTTCTTT	CASSKKDRENTEAFF
TRBV6-5	NA	NA	TRBJ1-2	TGTGCCAGCAGTTACGCGGGACCTCCGAGAGGCTATGGCTACACCTTC	CASSYAGPPRGYGYTF
TRBV12-5	NA	NA	TRBJ1-1	TGTGCTAGTGGTTTGGTAAAGATCCGGTACACTGAAGCTTTCTTT	CASGLVKIRYTEAFF
TRBV28	NA	NA	TRBJ1-1	TGTGCCACCAAGCCCACTGAAGCTTTCTTT	CATKPTEAFF
TRBV5-1	NA	TRBD1	TRBJ1-4	TGCGCCAGCAGCAACAACCGGGACAGGGGGCGGATTGATGAAAAACTGTTTTTT	CASSNNRDRGRIDEKLFF
TRBV27	NA	TRBD1	TRBJ1-6	TGTGCCAGCAGACCGGGACAGTATAATTCACCCCTCCACTTT	CASRPGQYNSPLHF
TRBV19	few	TRBD1	TRBJ1-2	TGTGCCAGTAGTATCCGGACAGGGTATGGCTACACCTTC	CASSIRTGYGYTF
TRBV2	NA	NA	TRBJ1-1	TGTGCCAGCAGAGGACAGATGAACACTGAAGCTTTCTTT	CASRGQMNTEAFF
TRBV27	NA	NA	TRBJ2-5	TGTGCCAGCAGAACCATTAGAGAGACCCAGTACTTC	CASRTIRETQYF
TRBV28	NA	NA	TRBJ1-1	TGTGCCAGCAGTTTAGGGGCGAGCACTGAAGCTTTCTTT	CASSLGASTEAFF
TRBV29-1	NA	TRBD2	TRBJ2-3	TGCAGCGTTGAAGAACAGACTAGCGGGGTGCGGGCAGGAGATACGCAGTATTTT	CSVEEQTSGVRAGDTQYF
TRBV5-5	NA	TRBD1	TRBJ2-7	TGTGCCAGCAGCAAGGGACAGGGCTACGAGCAGTACTTC	CASSKGQGYEQYF
TRBV28	NA	TRBD1	TRBJ2-2	TGTGCCAGCGTAACGGGACAGGCGAACACCGGGGAGCTGTTTTTT	CASVTGQANTGELFF
TRBV7-2	NA	TRBD2	TRBJ2-3	TGTGCCAGCAAAAGCAGAGCGGGAGGGTTCACAGATACGCAGTATTTT	CASKSRAGGFTDTQYF
TRBV27	NA	NA	TRBJ2-7	TGTGCCAGCAGTGCGGACAGAGCCTACGAGCAGTACTTC	CASSADRAYEQYF
TRBV5-1	NA	TRBD1	TRBJ2-5	TGCGCCAGCAGCTCCAGTGCAGGGGGAGAGGCCCAGTACTTC	CASSSSAGGEAQYF
TRBV7-9	NA	TRBD1	TRBJ2-5	TGTGCCAGCAGCTCGGCTGGGACAGGCCAAGAGACCCAGTACTTC	CASSSAGTGQETQYF
TRBV5-1	NA	NA	TRBJ2-7	TGCGCCAGCACTCCAGATTCTAGCGACTACGAGCAGTACTTC	CASTPDSSDYEQYF